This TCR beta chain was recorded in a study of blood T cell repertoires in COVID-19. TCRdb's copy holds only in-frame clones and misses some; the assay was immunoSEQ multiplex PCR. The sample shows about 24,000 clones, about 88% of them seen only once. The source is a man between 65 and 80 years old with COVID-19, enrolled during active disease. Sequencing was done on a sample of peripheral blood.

CDR3 sequence (DNA): TGTGCCAGCTCTCCCCCCGGGCTACAGGCCAACAATGAGCAGTTCTTC. It specifies CASSPPGLQANNEQFF. The chain recombines TRBV18 with TRBJ2-1, with a possible D match to TRBD1 (5 bases). This CDR3 has 16 amino acids. Germline CDR1 and CDR2: KGHSH and LQKENI. Trimming shortened V by 6 bases and J by 5 bases, and 20 bases separated the two germline ends.